Presented here are 9 T cell receptor beta chains from one specimen sequenced in a study of CDR3 diversity in severe acne (dated by TCRdb to between 2017 and 2020). The library relied on PCR. This sample was sequenced with an Illumina HiSeq 2000. The public reads were run again by TCRdb, first through fastp at Q25 and then through MiXCR, and only productive beta chains were kept. Entries that share a CDR3 protein sequence are merged under the most common genes and DNA. Present in this sample are tens of thousands of distinct CDR3 sequences, around 50% of which were seen just once. 11% of the sample goes to the ten largest clones. Sequencing was done on a sample of blood. Receptor source: a male donor with severe acne vulgaris.

The CDR3 sequence is CASSFGTSSINTEAFF. Written as DNA, the CDR3 is TGTGCCAGCAGCTTTGGCACGTCCTCTATTAACACTGAAGCTTTCTTT. The genes are TRBV7-2 and TRBJ1-1; D gene ambiguous. V lost 3 bases and J 2 bases, leaving 16 bases between the germline ends. The CDR3 has 16 residues. Per germline, CDR1 SGHTA and CDR2 FQGNSA.

This clonotype is deemed medium-sized. The V call is TRBV7-9, the J call TRBJ2-3, with D perhaps matching TRBD1 (5 bases). Germline CDR1 reads SEHNR; CDR2 reads FQNEAQ (reference sequence). This CDR3 comprises 16 residues. The V end lost 5 bases, the J end lost 6 bases, and 21 bases lay between the germline ends. The CDR3 here is CASSPSLVPAGDTQYF. DNA of the CDR3: TGTGCCAGCAGCCCATCCCTGGTCCCGGCAGGGGATACGCAGTATTTT.

The genes are TRBV30 and TRBJ2-5; the match to TRBD2 covers 13 bases. V dropped 2 bases and J dropped 10; count of bases not matched to a gene: 10. Looked up from germline, CDR1 is GTSNPN and CDR2 is SVGIG (reference sequence). The CDR3 runs to 15 residues. The CDR3 nucleotides read TGTGCCTGGAGTACTTACCTACTAGCGGGAGGGGGCCAGTACTTC. This gives the protein CAWSTYLLAGGGQYF. The full variable domain, completed using reference TRBV30 and TRBJ2-5, is SQTIHQWPATLVQPVGSPLSLECTVEGTSNPNLYWYRQAAGRGLQLLFYSVGIGQISSEVPQNLSASRPQDRQFILSSKKLLLSDSGFYLCAWSTYLLAGGGQYFGPGTRLLVL.

V usage is TRBV9 and J usage is TRBJ2-2, with TRBD2 matching 9 bases. CDR1 SGDLS and CDR2 YYNGEE come from the germline V gene. The CDR3 consists of 16 residues. Trimming took 7 bases from V and 7 from J; bases not matched to a gene: 14. CDR3 nucleotides: TGTGCCAGCGGTATTAGCGGGAGTGGGGTCAGCGGGGAGCTGTTTTTT. This translates into CASGISGSGVSGELFF.

The chain links TRBV25-1 to TRBJ1-6; D gene unclear. The CDR3 is made up of 15 amino acids. The V end was cut by 0 bases, the J end by 8 bases, with 11 bases between. From germline, CDR1 is MGHDK and CDR2 SYGVNS. This CDR3 reads CASSEYRGLDSPLHF. The CDR3 bases are TGTGCCAGCAGTGAATATCGGGGTTTGGATTCACCCCTCCACTTT.

This clonotype was observed at least ten times. The chain recombines TRBV7-9 with TRBJ2-5; a weak D match, TRBD2 (5 bases). V was clipped by 5 bases and J by 3 bases, with 13 bases between them. Germline-derived CDR1 and CDR2 are SEHNR and FQNEAQ (reference sequence). The CDR3 is 14 amino acids. Written as DNA, the CDR3 is TGTGCCAGCAGCGCTTGGGCTAGCAAAGAGACCCAGTACTTC. Encoded protein: CASSAWASKETQYF.

In regard to this clonotype: Given a much more abundant clone one base away, this may be a read error. J is TRBJ1-1 and V is TRBV5-1; perhaps TRBD1 as D (5 bases). The CDR3 is made up of 14 amino acids. Germline values: CDR1 SGHRS, CDR2 YFSETQ. Trimming stripped 4 bases from V and 4 bases from J, with 14 bases between. CDR3 amino acids: CASSMRGQGTEAFF. The CDR3 nucleotides are TGCGCCAGCAGCATGAGGGGCCAGGGCACTGAAGCTTTCTTT.

This chain links TRBV20-1 with TRBJ2-1; 13 positions agree with TRBD2. This CDR3 is 15 amino acids long. The germline CDR1 and CDR2 sequences are DFQATT and SNEGSKA (reference sequence). The CDR3 DNA is TGCAGCAGGACTAGCGGGAGTTTCTCCTACAATGAGCAGTTCTTC. Amino acids: CSRTSGSFSYNEQFF.

The table lists this clonotype with a few counts. V is TRBV7-2 and J is TRBJ1-4, with D perhaps TRBD1 (5 bases). The CDR3 contains 16 residues. The V end lost 1 base, the J end lost 7 bases, and 16 bases lay between the germline ends. Germline lookup yields CDR1 SGHTA and CDR2 FQGNSA. The CDR3 region is CASSLDPPGAGEKLFF. The CDR3 DNA sequence: TGTGCCAGCAGCTTAGATCCCCCCGGGGCCGGTGAAAAACTGTTTTTT.